This TCR beta chain was profiled in a study of T-cell reconstitution after alpha-beta-depleted transplantation in children. Unique molecular identifiers tagged the TCRbeta library. TCRdb re-analysed the PCR reads in MiXCR, keeping a single row per CDR3 protein. This table holds 83,000 or so distinct CDR3 sequences, roughly 8.4% found once. Trimming pared 5 bases from V and 1 base from J, leaving 11 bases between. The CDR3 loop spans 14 amino acids. CDR1 is DFQATT and CDR2 is SNEGSKA in the germline V gene (reference sequence). The receptor was isolated from a human donor who donated a stem cell graft to a child with congenital amegakaryocytic thrombocytopenia. Source: PBMCs from the stem cell graft donor, taken from the stem cell graft. V is TRBV20-1 and J is TRBJ2-2; tentatively, D is TRBD2 (6 bases). The CDR3 sequence: CSAPLGGNTGELFF. For the CDR3, the DNA is TGCAGTGCTCCCTTGGGGGGGAACACCGGGGAGCTGTTTTTT.